This TCR beta chain was sequenced in a study of cytomegalovirus exposure and HLA in healthy donors. Regarding the study as a whole: A further, later analysis showed that HLA-associated TCR beta chains (compared with equally common others) were more clonally expanded. In a later analysis, TCR association rates varied by HLA locus: DRB1 most, HLA-C fewest.

With V trimmed by 4 bases and J by 6 bases, 8 bases remained unmatched. Germline CDR1 SGHRS, CDR2 YFSETQ. CDR3 length: 17 residues. On this clone itself: Its specificity is unknown.

PCR employed 60 Vbeta and 13 Jbeta primers. The assay was immunoSEQ multiplex PCR, and TCRdb's table has in-frame clones only and misses some. The sample has 120,000 or so clones, around four fifths seen once. Sequencing was done on a sample of PBMCs. The chain recombines TRBV5-1 with TRBJ2-2; 14 bases fit TRBD2. This sequence was found in a woman aged 40 to 50 in good health and CMV-seropositive. CDR3 nucleotides: TGCGCCAGCAGCGGGACTAGCGGGAGAGGAATTTCCGGGGAGCTGTTTTTT. Translated: CASSGTSGRGISGELFF.